The clone carrying this T cell receptor (beta chain) turned up a few times. The target antigen is unknown. Mouse gene names apply. The read gets to within 4 residues of the CDR3 end, and the germline J gene fills in the rest. This CDR3 is also generated by other DNA sequences in the sample. Pooled cutaneous lymph node cells were sorted using CD4, CD8alpha, NKG2D, NKG2ACE and other markers. The CDR3 covers 12 residues. The germline gives CDR1 NNHDY, CDR2 SYVADS. This sample stems from a study of CD8+ T cells in alopecia areata. The sequencing template was cDNA reverse transcribed from extracted RNA. Sequencing was performed with immunoSEQ multiplex PCR; in TCRdb, only in-frame clones are kept and a portion is missing. Recorded here are 270,000 or so clones, none singletons. Study-level findings and limits: Normal skin's resident alphabeta T cells are sequenced alongside lesional scalp T cells. Lesional scalp, notably in alopecia totalis/universalis, had clonality above that of normal scalp. Shared TCR sequences were less clear between patients than in mice, possibly partly from HLA diversity.

V usage is TRBV13-3 and J usage is TRBJ2-7; TRBD2 is a possible D gene (6 bases). The sequencing input was CD4+ T cells sorted from a lymph node. The clonotype originates from a C3H/HeJ mouse with alopecia areata. MHC haplotype of the strain: H2-k. CDR3 region: CASSVTGYEQYF. The sequenced part of the CDR3 DNA is TGTGCCAGCAGTGTGACTGGTTAT.